These T cell receptor beta chains were read from a single sample in a study of T cell clonotyping in hematopoietic cell transplantation. The data were produced by immunoSEQ multiplex PCR, yet TCRdb's version contains in-frame clones alone and is incomplete. The table shows over 8,000 clones, with about three fifths occurring only once. The sequencing used peripheral blood mononuclear cells, collected 100 days after allogeneic stem cell transplant. Receptor source: a male patient between 60 and 69 years old who had an allogeneic stem cell transplant from an unrelated donor, so the T cells may come from the graft donor. Some clones in this sample may be carry-over from other donors' samples. CDR3s include the opening cysteine and the closing phenylalanine or tryptophan. A D gene is named only where the DNA matches it firmly. Expanded clones are given a class, and other clones once, few, many or no size at all.

d_call: TRBD2; j_call: TRBJ2-3; cdr3_length: 15; clone_size: -; v_call: TRBV6-5; cdr3_aa: CASSYAGVGTDTQYF; cdr3_nt: TGTGCCAGCAGTTACGCGGGAGTGGGCACAGATACGCAGTATTTT
d_call: TRBD2; j_call: TRBJ2-3; cdr3_length: 15; clone_size: once; v_call: TRBV5-1; cdr3_aa: CASSLTSGGADTQYF; cdr3_nt: TGCGCCAGCAGCTTGACTAGCGGGGGGGCAGATACGCAGTATTTT
d_call: TRBD1; j_call: TRBJ2-6; cdr3_length: 21; clone_size: -; v_call: TRBV27; cdr3_aa: CASSINRGPNVSGSGANVLTF; cdr3_nt: TGTGCCAGCAGTATAAACAGGGGGCCCAACGTTAGCGGGTCTGGGGCCAACGTCCTGACTTTC
d_call: TRBD1; j_call: TRBJ2-7; cdr3_length: 16; clone_size: -; v_call: TRBV4-2; cdr3_aa: CASSQSTGTGSDEQYF; cdr3_nt: TGTGCCAGCAGCCAGTCAACCGGGACAGGGTCCGACGAGCAGTACTTC
d_call: -; j_call: TRBJ1-1; cdr3_length: 12; clone_size: -; v_call: TRBV30; cdr3_aa: CAWTPLGGKAFF; cdr3_nt: TGTGCCTGGACCCCGCTGGGGGGGAAAGCTTTCTTT
d_call: -; j_call: TRBJ1-5; cdr3_length: 14; clone_size: -; v_call: TRBV11-2; cdr3_aa: CASSAGTPNQPQHF; cdr3_nt: TGTGCCAGCAGCGCTGGGACACCGAATCAGCCCCAGCATTTT
d_call: TRBD1; j_call: TRBJ2-7; cdr3_length: 16; clone_size: large; v_call: TRBV27; cdr3_aa: CASSTNSGGKGYEQYF; cdr3_nt: TGTGCCAGCAGCACGAATTCAGGGGGCAAAGGCTACGAGCAGTACTTC
d_call: TRBD1; j_call: TRBJ2-5; cdr3_length: 15; clone_size: -; v_call: TRBV2; cdr3_aa: CASSDGDRGLETQYF; cdr3_nt: TGTGCCAGCAGTGATGGAGACAGGGGGCTAGAGACCCAGTACTTC
d_call: -; j_call: TRBJ2-7; cdr3_length: 14; clone_size: -; v_call: TRBV28; cdr3_aa: CASSLVGDTYEQYF; cdr3_nt: TGTGCCAGCAGTTTAGTGGGAGATACTTACGAGCAGTACTTC
d_call: -; j_call: TRBJ2-5; cdr3_length: 13; clone_size: -; v_call: TRBV15; cdr3_aa: CATSSRTWGTQYF; cdr3_nt: TGTGCCACCAGCAGCCGAACTTGGGGGACCCAGTACTTC
d_call: TRBD2; j_call: TRBJ2-3; cdr3_length: 14; clone_size: few; v_call: TRBV7-6; cdr3_aa: CASSPGTSLDTQYF; cdr3_nt: TGTGCCAGCAGCCCCGGGACTAGCTTGGATACGCAGTATTTT
d_call: -; j_call: TRBJ2-7; cdr3_length: 13; clone_size: -; v_call: TRBV6-5; cdr3_aa: CASSYRANYEQYF; cdr3_nt: TGTGCCAGCAGTTACAGGGCCAACTACGAGCAGTACTTC
d_call: -; j_call: TRBJ1-1; cdr3_length: 17; clone_size: -; v_call: TRBV5-6; cdr3_aa: CASSNPLRGGVNTEAFF; cdr3_nt: TGTGCCAGCAGTAACCCTCTACGGGGGGGGGTAAACACTGAAGCTTTCTTT
d_call: TRBD1; j_call: TRBJ2-2; cdr3_length: 14; clone_size: once; v_call: TRBV2; cdr3_aa: CASRDRWNTGELFF; cdr3_nt: TGTGCCAGCCGGGACAGATGGAACACCGGGGAGCTGTTTTTT
d_call: TRBD1; j_call: TRBJ1-5; cdr3_length: 15; clone_size: -; v_call: TRBV2; cdr3_aa: CASSPATGGNQPQHF; cdr3_nt: TGTGCCAGCAGTCCGGCGACAGGGGGCAATCAGCCCCAGCATTTT
d_call: -; j_call: TRBJ2-1; cdr3_length: 18; clone_size: few; v_call: TRBV2; cdr3_aa: CASSEFEYRGLTYNEQFF; cdr3_nt: TGTGCCAGCAGTGAATTTGAGTATCGGGGCCTTACCTACAATGAGCAGTTCTTC
d_call: -; j_call: TRBJ1-2; cdr3_length: 13; clone_size: -; v_call: TRBV29-1; cdr3_aa: CSVGGAGGDGYTF; cdr3_nt: TGCAGCGTTGGTGGGGCAGGCGGAGATGGCTACACCTTC
d_call: -; j_call: TRBJ1-6; cdr3_length: 14; clone_size: few; v_call: TRBV25-1; cdr3_aa: CASSVRDTGSPLHF; cdr3_nt: TGTGCCAGCAGTGTCCGGGACACTGGTTCACCCCTCCACTTT
d_call: TRBD2; j_call: TRBJ2-1; cdr3_length: 15; clone_size: once; v_call: TRBV29-1; cdr3_aa: CSAGAAGGSYNEQFF; cdr3_nt: TGCAGCGCCGGCGCTGCGGGAGGGTCCTACAATGAGCAGTTCTTC
d_call: TRBD1; j_call: TRBJ2-7; cdr3_length: 16; clone_size: -; v_call: TRBV4-1; cdr3_aa: CASSQDWTGAPYEQYF; cdr3_nt: TGCGCCAGCAGCCAAGATTGGACAGGGGCCCCCTACGAGCAGTACTTC
d_call: -; j_call: TRBJ1-2; cdr3_length: 14; clone_size: -; v_call: TRBV19; cdr3_aa: CASSLGVGDYGYTF; cdr3_nt: TGTGCCAGTTCGTTAGGGGTAGGGGACTATGGCTACACCTTC
d_call: -; j_call: TRBJ2-5; cdr3_length: 15; clone_size: -; v_call: TRBV2; cdr3_aa: CASSPFSTQEETQYF; cdr3_nt: TGTGCCAGCAGTCCCTTCTCGACCCAGGAGGAGACCCAGTACTTC
d_call: TRBD1; j_call: TRBJ2-3; cdr3_length: 15; clone_size: -; v_call: TRBV6-4; cdr3_aa: CASSLGQGETDTQYF; cdr3_nt: TGTGCCAGCAGTCTGGGACAGGGTGAGACAGATACGCAGTATTTT
d_call: -; j_call: TRBJ1-1; cdr3_length: 13; clone_size: once; v_call: TRBV11-2; cdr3_aa: CASSFRGGGEAFF; cdr3_nt: TGTGCCAGCAGCTTCAGGGGCGGCGGAGAAGCTTTCTTT
d_call: -; j_call: TRBJ1-2; cdr3_length: 12; clone_size: -; v_call: TRBV27; cdr3_aa: CASSTPPAGYTF; cdr3_nt: TGTGCCAGCAGTACCCCCCCGGCGGGCTACACCTTC